Shown below are 3 T cell receptor beta chains from a single sample sequenced in a study of blood T cell repertoires in COVID-19. Assay used: immunoSEQ multiplex PCR; TCRdb lists only in-frame clones, some missing. The repertoire holds more than 200,000 clones, about 85% seen once, with about 6% in the top ten. The sample consisted of PBMCs or T cells enriched from blood (not recorded which). These receptors were collected from a woman in her 30s with acute COVID-19.

This clone was recorded a few times. The chain recombines TRBV28 with TRBJ1-2; the D gene is possibly TRBD1 (6 bases). The CDR3 has 12 amino acids. Germline-derived CDR1 and CDR2 are MDHEN and SYDVKM. Trimming cost V 8 bases and J 5 bases, with 12 bases left between them. CDR3 in amino acids: CASRGGPYGYTF. CDR3 coding DNA: TGTGCCAGCCGGGGGGGGCCATATGGCTACACCTTC.

The rearrangement joins TRBV5-1 to TRBJ2-7, with 11 bases aligning to TRBD2. The CDR3 runs 14 residues. V trimming: 3 bases; J trimming: 4 bases; junction bases outside the gene matches: 3. CDR1 and CDR2 (germline): SGHRS, YFSETQ. CDR3 DNA sequence: TGCGCCAGCAGCTATAGCGGGAGGGCTTACGAGCAGTACTTC. Protein: CASSYSGRAYEQYF.

In regard to this clone: The same CDR3 also results from other DNA sequences found in this sample. The chain links TRBV27 to TRBJ1-5, with TRBD1 as a possible D gene (5 bases). V lost 4 bases and J 4 bases, leaving 8 bases between the germline ends. Germline values: CDR1 MNHEY, CDR2 SMNVEV (reference sequence). The CDR3 spans 13 residues. CDR3 sequence reads: CASSWGGNQPQHF. As DNA, the CDR3 is TGTGCCAGCAGTTGGGGGGGAAATCAGCCCCAGCATTTT.